This T cell receptor beta chain emerged from a study of T cell responses to AZD1222 COVID-19 vaccine. Data came from immunoSEQ multiplex PCR; TCRdb stores just in-frame clones and leaves some out. The sample yields 130,000 to 150,000 clones, roughly 90% seen once. Germline-derived CDR1 and CDR2 are SGHRS and YFSETQ. This CDR3 comprises 15 residues. V lost 4 bases and J lost 6, with 16 bases in between. V is TRBV5-1 and J is TRBJ2-2; TRBD2 is a possible D gene (6 bases). The receptor's source is an adult who received the MenACWY meningococcal vaccine as a control. Sequenced here: peripheral blood, sampled 28 days after the second dose of the MenACWY control vaccine. The CDR3 region is CASSPVAGSAGELFF. CDR3 nucleotides: TGCGCCAGCAGCCCCGTTGCGGGGTCGGCCGGGGAGCTGTTTTTT.